This is a list of T cell receptor beta chains from one sample in a study of shared clonotypes between healthy human individuals. Sequenced by immunoSEQ multiplex PCR; TCRdb stores in-frame clones only, minus some. The table lists roughly 2.5 million clones, just over 90% of them singletons, with 0.14% in the top ten. The sequenced material came from naive CD4+ T cells sorted from blood. The receptor source for this set is a man aged 18 to 30 in good health. CDR3s include the opening cysteine and the closing phenylalanine or tryptophan. A D gene is named only where the DNA matches it firmly. Not every row has a clone size; where given, it reads once, few, many or a size class.

>.|.|TRBJ2-7|TRBV11-3
CASSFVTGKEQYF
TGTGCCAGCAGCTTTGTAACAGGGAAGGAGCAGTACTTC
>once|TRBD2|TRBJ2-7|TRBV7-2
CASSLQASGGSYEQYF
TGTGCCAGCAGCCTGCAAGCCTCGGGGGGCTCCTACGAGCAGTACTTC
>.|.|TRBJ2-7|TRBV19
CASSSSTGSEQYF
TGTGCCAGTAGTTCCTCGACGGGTTCGGAGCAGTACTTC
>once|.|TRBJ2-7|TRBV6-6
CASTSQGGSYEQYF
TGTGCCAGCACCAGCCAGGGTGGCTCCTACGAGCAGTACTTC
>.|.|TRBJ1-1|TRBV7-8
CASRPFMENTEAFF
TGTGCCAGCAGACCATTTATGGAGAACACTGAAGCTTTCTTT
>.|.|TRBJ2-3|TRBV5-1
CASSFTGSLTDTQYF
TGCGCCAGCAGCTTTACGGGTTCGCTCACAGATACGCAGTATTTT
>.|TRBD2|TRBJ2-7|TRBV10-2
CASKITSGISYEQYF
TGCGCCAGCAAAATCACTAGCGGGATTTCCTACGAGCAGTACTTC
>.|TRBD1|TRBJ2-1|TRBV5-1
CASSSGTGALYGLYNEQFF
TGCGCCAGCAGCTCCGGGACAGGGGCCCTCTACGGTCTCTACAATGAGCAGTTCTTC
>.|.|TRBJ2-1|TRBV5-6
CASRLLDWNNEQFF
TGTGCCAGCAGACTACTCGACTGGAACAATGAGCAGTTCTTC
>.|TRBD1|TRBJ2-7|TRBV6-5
CASSYVGQRYEQYF
TGTGCCAGCAGTTACGTGGGACAGCGCTACGAGCAGTACTTC
>once|.|TRBJ2-3|TRBV18
CASSIRPGRDTDTQYF
TGTGCCAGCTCGATCCGGCCGGGCCGAGATACAGATACGCAGTATTTT
>.|.|TRBJ1-4|TRBV19
CASSKTVATNEKLFF
TGTGCCAGTAGTAAAACAGTAGCAACTAATGAAAAACTGTTTTTT
>.|.|TRBJ2-3|TRBV19
CASSTGTDTQYF
TGTGCCAGTAGTACAGGGACAGATACGCAGTATTTT
>.|.|TRBJ1-5|TRBV28
CASSLLGGRQPQHF
TGTGCCAGCAGTTTATTAGGGGGGCGGCAGCCCCAGCATTTT
>.|.|TRBJ1-1|TRBV27
CASSLKVQGGTEAFF
TGTGCCAGCAGTTTAAAGGTACAGGGCGGCACTGAAGCTTTCTTT
>.|.|TRBJ2-1|TRBV7-3
CASSPSVPANEQFF
TGTGCCAGCTCCCCGAGCGTCCCAGCCAATGAGCAGTTCTTC
>.|.|TRBJ1-4|TRBV28
CASSLTGGQGEKLFF
TGTGCCAGCAGCCTAACGGGCGGTCAGGGTGAAAAACTGTTTTTT
>.|TRBD2|TRBJ2-2|TRBV9
CASSVGPSGRDNTGELFF
TGTGCCAGCAGCGTAGGCCCTAGCGGGAGGGACAACACCGGGGAGCTGTTTTTT
>.|TRBD1|TRBJ1-1|TRBV11-2
CASSPTGTGGTEAFF
TGTGCCAGCAGCCCAACCGGGACAGGGGGCACTGAAGCTTTCTTT
>.|TRBD1|TRBJ2-7|TRBV27
CASTGQGSYEQYF
TGTGCCAGCACCGGACAGGGGTCCTACGAGCAGTACTTC
>.|.|TRBJ2-2|TRBV5-1
CASSLQGGSGELFF
TGCGCCAGCAGCCTTCAGGGCGGTTCCGGGGAGCTGTTTTTT
>few|.|TRBJ1-4|TRBV19
CASSFAGKLFF
TGTGCCAGTAGTTTCGCCGGCAAACTGTTTTTT
>.|TRBD1|TRBJ2-3|TRBV12-5
CASGGQGAGTDTQYF
TGTGCTAGTGGAGGACAGGGGGCAGGCACAGATACGCAGTATTTT
>.|.|TRBJ2-5|TRBV10-2
CASKVGSAAETQYF
TGCGCCAGCAAGGTGGGCAGCGCCGCAGAGACCCAGTACTTC
>.|TRBD2|TRBJ2-3|TRBV18
CASSPSGLTTDTQYF
TGTGCCAGCTCACCGTCGGGACTAACCACAGATACGCAGTATTTT
>.|.|TRBJ2-7|TRBV28
CASSSDRPYEQYF
TGTGCCAGCAGTTCGGACCGCCCCTACGAGCAGTACTTC
>.|.|TRBJ1-1|TRBV28
CASSLYRGAMNTEAFF
TGTGCCAGCAGTTTATATCGGGGGGCTATGAACACTGAAGCTTTCTTT
>.|TRBD2|TRBJ2-1|TRBV2
CASSDGLAGTYNEQFF
TGTGCCAGCAGTGATGGGCTAGCGGGAACCTACAATGAGCAGTTCTTC
>.|.|TRBJ2-7|TRBV5-1
CASSLGSAQGNEQYF
TGCGCCAGCAGCTTGGGTTCCGCACAGGGTAACGAGCAGTACTTC
>.|TRBD2|TRBJ2-3|TRBV9
CASSVGLAGGTDTQYF
TGTGCCAGCAGCGTAGGACTAGCGGGGGGCACAGATACGCAGTATTTT
>.|TRBD2|TRBJ2-2|TRBV9
CASSVVPGGTGELFF
TGTGCCAGCAGCGTAGTGCCGGGGGGCACCGGGGAGCTGTTTTTT
>.|.|TRBJ1-3|TRBV11-2
CASKPEVLSGNTIYF
TGTGCCAGCAAACCGGAAGTCCTCTCTGGAAACACCATATATTTT
>.|.|TRBJ1-1|TRBV30
CAWTWRYETEAFF
TGTGCCTGGACGTGGAGATATGAAACTGAAGCTTTCTTT
>.|TRBD1|TRBJ1-5|TRBV11-1
CASSLAFSHRGDNQPQHF
TGTGCCAGCAGCTTAGCGTTTAGTCACAGGGGCGACAATCAGCCCCAGCATTTT
>.|.|TRBJ1-1|TRBV7-4
CASSLRGYTEAFF
TGTGCCAGCAGCTTACGAGGTTACACTGAAGCTTTCTTT
>.|TRBD2|TRBJ2-4|TRBV7-2
CASSLDGTSGRAFQYF
TGTGCCAGCAGCTTAGATGGGACTAGCGGGAGGGCCTTTCAGTACTTC
>.|TRBD1|TRBJ1-1|TRBV5-1
CASSTGQGLGTEAFF
TGCGCCAGCAGCACGGGACAGGGTTTGGGCACTGAAGCTTTCTTT
>.|TRBD1|TRBJ2-7|TRBV6-6
CASSYLQGQGYEQYF
TGTGCCAGCAGTTACCTTCAGGGACAGGGGTACGAGCAGTACTTC
>.|.|TRBJ2-2|TRBV4-1
CASSQGSPGGGSTGELFF
TGCGCCAGCAGCCAAGGGTCCCCCGGGGGCGGGAGCACCGGGGAGCTGTTTTTT
>.|.|TRBJ2-5|TRBV2
CASSEPPLIRTQYF
TGTGCCAGCAGTGAACCTCCTTTAATACGGACCCAGTACTTC
>.|.|TRBJ1-1|TRBV4-3
CASSQDSRRFF
TGCGCCAGCAGCCAAGATTCCCGGCGTTTCTTT
>.|.|TRBJ2-3|TRBV15
CATSRGVVGTDTQYF
TGTGCCACCAGCAGAGGGGTCGTGGGGACAGATACGCAGTATTTT